This TCR beta chain was identified in a study of identifying expanded T cells in peripheral blood. Per the germline V gene, CDR1 is KGHSH and CDR2 is LQKENI. Trimming at V came to 0 bases and at J to 3 bases, leaving 2 bases not matched to a gene. CDR3 length: 16 residues. Healthy donors had no documented immune events, such as infections, while sampled. The method was immunoSEQ multiplex PCR; TCRdb's version includes in-frame clones alone and lacks a portion of them. There are about 63,000 clones in the sample; about 85% occur only once, and 19% lies in the top ten. Sequenced: blood. The TCR comes from a person between 18 and 75 years old in good health. This chain joins TRBV18 and TRBJ2-3, with TRBD2 matching over 11 bases. CDR3 nucleotides: TGTGCCAGCTCACCACCTTGGACTAGCGGGACAGATACGCAGTATTTT. Translating gives CASSPPWTSGTDTQYF. The whole variable domain, filled in from reference TRBV18 and TRBJ2-3, reads NAGVMQNPRHLVRRRGQEARLRCSPMKGHSHVYWYRQLPEEGLKFMVYLQKENIIDESGMPKERFSAEFPKEGPSILRIQQVVRGDSAAYFCASSPPWTSGTDTQYFGPGTRLTVL.